This is a list of T cell receptor beta chains from one sample in a study of early T cells in non-severe SARS-CoV-2 infection. TCRdb re-called the 5' RACE reads with MiXCR, one entry per CDR3 protein. The sample shows around 30,000 distinct CDR3 sequences, 5.5% to 7% of them seen only once. Sequencing used whole blood. These receptors were taken from an adult who was a healthcare worker with PCR-confirmed SARS-CoV-2 infection or an uninfected control (not recorded which). Both conserved end residues are part of each CDR3. A D gene is named only where the DNA matches it firmly. Expanded clones are given a class, and other clones once, few, many or no size at all.

D | J | size | V | DNA | CDR3
TRBD1 | TRBJ2-3 | many | TRBV12-3/TRBV12-4 | TGTGCCAGCAGGAGACAGGGGTCTACAGATACGCAGTATTTT | CASRRQGSTDTQYF
NA | TRBJ2-7 | many | TRBV7-2 | TGTGCCAGCACCAATCCAGGGTACGAGCAGTACTTC | CASTNPGYEQYF
TRBD2 | TRBJ2-5 | NA | TRBV12-3/TRBV12-4 | TGTGCCAGCAGGCTCGGCGGGGGTGTCCAAGAGACCCAGTACTTC | CASRLGGGVQETQYF
NA | TRBJ2-7 | NA | TRBV12-3/TRBV12-4 | TGTGCCAGCAGTACGACAGTAAACGAGCAGTACTTC | CASSTTVNEQYF
NA | TRBJ2-5 | many | TRBV19 | TGTGCCAGTTCCGATATGGGTAGCCTCAACGCCGTCCCGTACTTC | CASSDMGSLNAVPYF
TRBD2 | TRBJ2-1 | many | TRBV4-1 | TGCGCCAGCAGCCCCGGGACTAGCGTCTACAATGAGCAGTTCTTC | CASSPGTSVYNEQFF
NA | TRBJ1-5 | many | TRBV11-2 | TGTGCCAGCAGCATCTCGAGCGATAGCAATCAGCCCCAGCATTTT | CASSISSDSNQPQHF
TRBD2 | TRBJ2-2 | NA | TRBV7-6 | TGTGCCAGCAGCTTATCAGCGGGGGTCACCGGGGAGCTGTTTTTT | CASSLSAGVTGELFF
NA | TRBJ2-5 | NA | TRBV5-6 | TGTGCCAGCAGCTTGGGGACCGCCGCCCAAGAGACCCAGTACTTC | CASSLGTAAQETQYF
NA | TRBJ2-7 | NA | TRBV20-1 | TGCAGTGCTCCCCGGACGGCCACCTACGAGCAGTACTTC | CSAPRTATYEQYF
NA | TRBJ1-6 | NA | TRBV4-1 | TGCGCCAGCAGCATCGGGACGTCGGATAATTCACCCCTCCACTTT | CASSIGTSDNSPLHF
TRBD1 | TRBJ1-1 | many | TRBV11-2 | TGTGCCAGCAGCAGCCGGGACAGGTTGGCTTTCTTT | CASSSRDRLAFF
NA | TRBJ2-3 | many | TRBV7-6 | TGTGCCAGCAGCGGGGATCCACTCGGGCACACAGATACGCAGTATTTT | CASSGDPLGHTDTQYF
NA | TRBJ2-3 | few | TRBV11-2 | TGTGCCAGCAGCTCAACAGGATCTAGCACAGATACGCAGTATTTT | CASSSTGSSTDTQYF
NA | TRBJ1-1 | many | TRBV28 | TGTGCCAGCCCGAAATCAGGGTCTGGGAACACTGAAGCTTTCTTT | CASPKSGSGNTEAFF
NA | TRBJ1-1 | many | TRBV4-3 | TGCGCCAGCAGCCAAGGGACAGAAGCCACTGAAGCTTTCTTT | CASSQGTEATEAFF
NA | TRBJ1-4 | NA | TRBV9 | TGTGCCAGCAGCCCCCACTCTGGGGTAAATGAAAAACTGTTTTTT | CASSPHSGVNEKLFF
NA | TRBJ1-4 | NA | TRBV7-2 | TGTGCCAGCAGCTTAAGCAGGGTTGAAAAACTGTTTTTT | CASSLSRVEKLFF
NA | TRBJ2-2 | many | TRBV20-1 | TGCAGTGCAACAAACTGGGGCCAAGAGCTGTTTTTT | CSATNWGQELFF
NA | TRBJ1-1 | many | TRBV7-2 | TGTGCCAGCAGCTGGCGCGGGGCTGACACTGAAGCTTTCTTT | CASSWRGADTEAFF
NA | TRBJ2-3 | NA | TRBV7-3 | TGTGCCAGCAGCTTCGTCGGAGGTGAAGATACGCAGTATTTT | CASSFVGGEDTQYF
NA | TRBJ2-5 | NA | TRBV12-5 | TGTGCTAGTGGTCCCCAAGAGACCCAGTACTTC | CASGPQETQYF
NA | TRBJ2-6 | NA | TRBV5-1 | TGCGCCAGCAGCTTGTGGCAGACCTCTGGGGCCAACGTCCTGACTTTC | CASSLWQTSGANVLTF
TRBD2 | TRBJ2-5 | many | TRBV12-3/TRBV12-4 | TGTGCCAGCAGTTCCGGGACTAGCGGTAAAGAGACCCAGTACTTC | CASSSGTSGKETQYF
NA | TRBJ1-2 | many | TRBV12-3/TRBV12-4 | TGTGCCAGCAGTTCCACCGCGGGGGTTGGGGGCTACACCTTC | CASSSTAGVGGYTF
NA | TRBJ2-5 | many | TRBV24-1 | TGTGCCACCAGTGACCCTAAAAAGGTGGTTCCGGAGACCCAGTACTTC | CATSDPKKVVPETQYF
TRBD1 | TRBJ1-6 | many | TRBV2 | TGTGCCAGCCGACAGGGAGGGTCACCCCTCCACTTT | CASRQGGSPLHF
TRBD2 | TRBJ2-3 | many | TRBV6-1 | TGTGCCAGCAGTGAATGGCCGGGACTAACGGATACGCAGTATTTT | CASSEWPGLTDTQYF
TRBD2 | TRBJ2-5 | large | TRBV7-8 | TGTGCCAGCAGCTTAGTTCCTAGCGGGGGGGCCGGCCAAGAGACCCAGTACTTC | CASSLVPSGGAGQETQYF
NA | TRBJ1-2 | many | TRBV20-1 | TGCAGTGCTCCCTGGACCCGCGTCGACTATGGCTACACCTTC | CSAPWTRVDYGYTF
NA | TRBJ2-7 | many | TRBV5-5 | TGTGCCAGCAGCTTGCGTGGGTCGAACTACGAGCAGTACTTC | CASSLRGSNYEQYF
TRBD1 | TRBJ2-7 | many | TRBV6-5 | TGTGCCAGCAGTTACTCAGTCGGGACAGGGGGCGACGAGCAGTACTTC | CASSYSVGTGGDEQYF
NA | TRBJ2-3 | NA | TRBV5-1 | TGCGCCAGCAACCACGGGACCCCAGAAACAGATACGCAGTATTTT | CASNHGTPETDTQYF
NA | TRBJ2-3 | few | TRBV5-5 | TGTGCCAGCAGCTTAGGACGGCTGGATAGCACAGATACGCAGTATTTT | CASSLGRLDSTDTQYF
NA | TRBJ2-7 | few | TRBV20-1 | TGCAGTGCTCAAGTCCGGGACAAGCCAAGGGAGCAGTACTTC | CSAQVRDKPREQYF
NA | TRBJ2-2 | many | TRBV20-1 | TGCAGTGCTAGAAGCGAGGGGGGTGCGAACACCGGGGAGCTGTTTTTT | CSARSEGGANTGELFF
TRBD1 | TRBJ2-2 | many | TRBV5-1 | TGCGCCAGCAGCGAGGGACAGCCCGGGGAGCTGTTTTTT | CASSEGQPGELFF